Shown below are 30 T cell receptor beta chains from a single sample sequenced in a study of T cell changes during pregnancy in multiple sclerosis. The table came from immunoSEQ multiplex PCR; TCRdb's copy has only in-frame clones and leaves some out. This table holds around 36,000 clones, around 90% found once. The source was CD8+ T cells from peripheral blood mononuclear cells, collected in the first trimester of pregnancy. The receptors originated from a female donor with multiple sclerosis, enrolled in a pregnancy study.

The rearrangement uses TRBV6-4 and TRBJ2-3; D is uncertain. Germline CDR1 is MRHNA and CDR2 is SNTAGT. The CDR3 extends over 15 amino acids. Trimming removed 0 bases at V and 2 bases at J, with 9 bases between. The chain's CDR3 is CASSDSNSFTDTQYF. The CDR3, as DNA: TGTGCCAGCAGTGACTCTAACAGTTTCACAGATACGCAGTATTTT.

This clone was observed a single time. At the DNA level, this CDR3 is encoded by other sequences in the same sample as well. V and J are TRBV6-6 and TRBJ1-1, with a possible D match to TRBD1 (6 bases). The CDR3 has 14 residues. V lost 6 bases and J 1 base, leaving 12 bases between the germline ends. Per the germline V gene, CDR1 is MNHNY and CDR2 is SVGAGI (reference sequence). The CDR3 DNA follows: TGTGCCAGCAGCTACGACAGGACGAACACTGAAGCTTTCTTT. This sequence encodes CASSYDRTNTEAFF.

The genes are TRBV11-2 and TRBJ2-3; the match to TRBD2 covers 7 bases. This CDR3 region has 15 residues. J lost 3 bases, V lost 0 bases, and 3 bases had no gene match. Per the germline V gene, CDR1 is SGHAT and CDR2 is FQNNGV. The chain's CDR3 is CASSLDWGGTDTQYF. The CDR3 nucleotides are TGTGCCAGCAGCTTAGATTGGGGAGGGACAGATACGCAGTATTTT.

V and J are TRBV5-1 and TRBJ1-6; 8 nucleotides match TRBD1. Looked up from germline, CDR1 is SGHRS and CDR2 is YFSETQ. V shed 4 bases and J 7 bases; nucleotides not matched to a gene: 4. This CDR3 contains 14 residues. The CDR3: CASSQTGVNSPLHF. The CDR3 nucleotides are TGCGCCAGCAGCCAGACAGGGGTAAATTCACCCCTCCACTTT.

The genes are TRBV13 and TRBJ2-3, with 8 bases fitting TRBD2. Germline V CDR1 and CDR2: PRHDT, FYEKMQ (reference sequence). CDR3 length equals 16 residues. J lost 0 bases, V lost 0 bases, and 2 bases had no gene match. The CDR3 nucleotides read TGTGCCAGCAGCTTAGGAGCGGGGGCTAGCACAGATACGCAGTATTTT. Translating it yields CASSLGAGASTDTQYF.

V is TRBV27 and J is TRBJ1-1; TRBD1 agrees at 10 bases. The J segment lost 4 bases and the V segment lost 3 bases, leaving 5 bases of the junction unmatched. Looked up from germline, CDR1 is MNHEY and CDR2 is SMNVEV (reference sequence). This CDR3 has 15 residues. The CDR3: CASSFWDRGRTEAFF. The CDR3 region has the DNA TGTGCCAGCAGTTTCTGGGACAGGGGTCGCACTGAAGCTTTCTTT.

The chain joins TRBV27 to TRBJ2-2; weak D call: TRBD1 (6 bases). The V end was cut by 3 bases, the J end by 3 bases, with 11 bases between. The CDR3 length is 15 residues. Germline loops: CDR1 MNHEY, CDR2 SMNVEV (reference sequence). The CDR3 here is CASSFVGGHTGELFF. CDR3 sequence (DNA): TGTGCCAGCAGTTTCGTAGGGGGTCACACCGGGGAGCTGTTTTTT.

The chain couples TRBV4-1 to TRBJ1-1, with D perhaps TRBD1 (5 bases). The V end was cut by 0 bases, the J end by 4 bases, with 12 bases between. Germline assignment: CDR1 MGHRA and CDR2 YSYEKL. This CDR3 is 15 amino acids long. CDR3 residues: CASSQDGRAGTEAFF. The CDR3 region has the DNA TGCGCCAGCAGCCAAGACGGCAGGGCCGGCACTGAAGCTTTCTTT.

The chain couples TRBV6-4 to TRBJ2-3; 10 positions agree with TRBD2. V was pared by 6 bases and J by 2 bases, with 8 bases of the junction left unmatched. This CDR3 has 16 amino acids. Per germline, CDR1 MRHNA and CDR2 SNTAGT. The DNA of the CDR3 is TGTGCCAGCAGGCCTAGCGGGGGAACCGTCACAGATACGCAGTATTTT. This codes for CASRPSGGTVTDTQYF.

The chain combines TRBV27 with TRBJ2-1; possibly TRBD2 for D (6 bases). The germline V gene has CDR1 MNHEY and CDR2 SMNVEV (reference sequence). The CDR3 consists of 20 residues. V was clipped by 3 bases and J by 0 bases, with 24 bases between them. Here the CDR3 reads CASSFGLAPYETSSYNEQFF. The DNA for the CDR3 is TGTGCCAGCAGTTTTGGGCTAGCGCCCTACGAAACCAGCTCCTACAATGAGCAGTTCTTC.

This chain links TRBV10-2 with TRBJ2-1; 7 bases match TRBD2. V was clipped by 7 bases and J by 1 base; unmatched bases: 10. The CDR3 is 16 residues long. Germline V gene lookup returns CDR1 WSHSY and CDR2 SAAADI. The CDR3 DNA follows: TGCGCCAGCAAGCAGTCCGGGGGGAAATCCTACAATGAGCAGTTCTTC. Residues: CASKQSGGKSYNEQFF.

The chain couples TRBV2 to TRBJ2-1; D remains unclear. The CDR3 spans 14 residues. V lost 6 bases and J lost 6, with 15 bases in between. Germline CDR1 and CDR2: SNHLY and FYNNEI. The CDR3 here is CASRGYPRFNEQFF. The CDR3 region has the DNA TGTGCCAGCAGAGGATATCCTAGGTTCAATGAGCAGTTCTTC.

The gene calls are TRBV6-1 and TRBJ2-3; 8 bases are shared with TRBD1. The V gene's germline CDR1 is MNHNS and CDR2 SASEGT. Trimming took 4 bases from V and 4 from J; bases not matched to a gene: 4. CDR3 length: 14 amino acids. The CDR3 DNA reads TGTGCCAGCAGTGGTGGACAGGGAGCAGATACGCAGTATTTT. The encoded protein is CASSGGQGADTQYF.

The genes are TRBV7-8 and TRBJ2-1; 10 bases are a match to TRBD2. Germline V lookup: CDR1 SGHVS, CDR2 FQNEAQ. The CDR3 covers 15 residues. The V and J ends lost 4 bases and 2 bases, in that order; junction bases with no gene match: 2. CDR3 nucleotides: TGTGCCAGCAGCTCTAGCGGGGGTGCCTACAATGAGCAGTTCTTC. Protein sequence: CASSSSGGAYNEQFF.

The chain employs TRBV14 and TRBJ1-2, with D possibly TRBD1 on 6 matching bases. V was clipped by 0 bases and J by 8 bases, with 10 bases between them. CDR1 and CDR2 (germline): SGHDN, FVKESK. This CDR3 is 13 amino acids long. DNA for the CDR3: TGTGCCAGCAGCCAAGAGTGGACAGACGGCTACACCTTC. Translating gives CASSQEWTDGYTF.

This chain joins TRBV30 and TRBJ1-1; TRBD1 is a possible D gene (6 bases). V was pared by 7 bases and J by 0 bases, with 9 bases between. The CDR3 is 12 residues long. Germline V lookup: CDR1 GTSNPN, CDR2 SVGIG (reference sequence). CDR3: CASQGLNTEAFF. Written as DNA, the CDR3 is TGTGCCTCACAGGGTTTGAACACTGAAGCTTTCTTT.

The chain has TRBV15 and TRBJ2-2; 9 bases agree with TRBD1. Germline assignment: CDR1 LNHNV and CDR2 YYDKDF (reference sequence). The CDR3 consists of 15 residues. J was trimmed by 3 bases and V by 5 bases; bases with no gene match: 4. The CDR3 reads CATSARDRDTGELFF. Written as DNA, the CDR3 is TGTGCCACCAGCGCCCGGGACAGGGACACCGGGGAGCTGTTTTTT.

The V and J genes are TRBV6-5 and TRBJ1-4; D may be TRBD1 (5 bases). The V and J ends lost 7 bases and 3 bases respectively, with 15 bases between them. Looked up from germline, CDR1 is MNHEY and CDR2 is SVGAGI. The CDR3 runs to 15 residues. CDR3 in amino acids: CASTNFGGSNEKLFF. CDR3 bases: TGTGCCAGCACCAATTTTGGGGGGTCTAATGAAAAACTGTTTTTT.

Only one count was recorded for this clone. The chain combines TRBV19 with TRBJ1-5, with 7 nucleotides matching TRBD1. J was trimmed by 3 bases and V by 3 bases; bases with no gene match: 8. CDR3 length: 16 amino acids. CDR1 is LNHDA, CDR2 SQIVND, per germline (reference sequence). The CDR3 DNA follows: TGTGCCAGTAGTATCGGACAGGCTCTGATCAATCAGCCCCAGCATTTT. Protein: CASSIGQALINQPQHF. The full variable domain, with the rest looked up from reference TRBV19 and TRBJ1-5, is DGGITQSPKYLFRKEGQNVTLSCEQNLNHDAMYWYRQDPGQGLRLIYYSQIVNDFQKGDIAEGYSVSREKKESFPLTVTSAQKNPTAFYLCASSIGQALINQPQHFGDGTRLSIL.

This clone is medium-sized. V gene TRBV30 combines with J gene TRBJ1-6; D remains unclear. Deletions cut 6 bases from V and 4 bases from J, with 7 bases between. CDR3 length: 12 residues. Germline V gene lookup returns CDR1 GTSNPN and CDR2 SVGIG (reference sequence). The CDR3 nucleotides read TGTGCCTGCAATGAGTATAATTCACCCCTCCACTTT. Protein: CACNEYNSPLHF.

This chain connects TRBV7-6 to TRBJ2-5, with TRBD1 identical over 8 bases. Germline trimming cut 1 base from V and 1 base from J; bases unmatched to any gene: 5. This CDR3 comprises 16 residues. The V gene's germline CDR1 is SGHVS and CDR2 FNYEAQ. Here the CDR3 reads CASSLGAGGPQETQYF. CDR3 coding DNA: TGTGCCAGCAGCTTAGGGGCAGGGGGCCCCCAAGAGACCCAGTACTTC.

The chain couples TRBV6-1 to TRBJ2-1; TRBD1 matches at 10 bases. CDR1 and CDR2 from the germline V gene are MNHNS and SASEGT. This CDR3 spans 15 amino acids. With V trimmed by 5 bases and J by 7 bases, 8 bases remained unmatched. The CDR3 loop is CASSTIRGQGNEQFF. The CDR3 region has the DNA TGTGCCAGCAGTACCATCCGGGGACAGGGGAATGAGCAGTTCTTC.

The V and J genes are TRBV19 and TRBJ1-1; 10 bases agree with TRBD1. J was trimmed by 3 bases and V by 8 bases; bases with no gene match: 9. The CDR3 is 15 residues long. CDR1 and CDR2 (germline): LNHDA, SQIVND (reference sequence). In nucleotides, the CDR3 is TGTGCCAGTTCGGGACAGGGGCTGTTCGACACTGAAGCTTTCTTT. Translation: CASSGQGLFDTEAFF. The whole variable domain, remainder taken from reference TRBV19 and TRBJ1-1, is DGGITQSPKYLFRKEGQNVTLSCEQNLNHDAMYWYRQDPGQGLRLIYYSQIVNDFQKGDIAEGYSVSREKKESFPLTVTSAQKNPTAFYLCASSGQGLFDTEAFFGQGTRLTVV.

This clone was detected only once. The chain's CDR3 is CASSDRDSQETQYF. The CDR3 DNA is TGTGCCAGCAGTGATCGGGACAGCCAAGAGACCCAGTACTTC. V usage is TRBV27 and J usage is TRBJ2-5, with 7 bases identical to TRBD1. The CDR3 is made up of 14 amino acids. Germline values: CDR1 MNHEY, CDR2 SMNVEV (reference sequence). V gave up 5 bases and J gave up 1 base; unmatched junction bases: 4.

This chain uses TRBV21-1 with TRBJ2-7; TRBD1, the table's D call, lacks a check against the DNA. TRBV21-1 counts as a pseudogene. CDR3 size: 16 residues. This chain's CDR3 is CASSKKSGPSENEQYF. The CDR3 region has the DNA TGTGCCAGCAGCAAAAAATCAGGGCCCTCCGAGAACGAGCAGTACTTC.

V usage is TRBV5-6 and J usage is TRBJ1-1; D perhaps matches TRBD1 (6 bases). Trimming removed 0 bases from V and 2 bases from J, with 8 bases in between. This CDR3 spans 14 amino acids. Germline-derived CDR1 and CDR2 are SGHDT and YYEEEE. CDR3: CASSLGGGNTEAFF. In nucleotides, the CDR3 is TGTGCCAGCAGCTTGGGGGGGGGCAACACTGAAGCTTTCTTT.

V gene TRBV4-1 combines with J gene TRBJ1-5, with 9 bases that match TRBD1. The CDR3 covers 15 residues. Trimming removed 4 bases from V and 8 bases from J; junction bases left unmatched: 9. CDR1 is MGHRA, CDR2 YSYEKL, per germline. In DNA form, the CDR3 reads TGCGCCAGCAGCCCGCAAACAGGGGGCTGGGAGCCCCAGCATTTT. Protein product: CASSPQTGGWEPQHF.

This clone appeared once. The chain combines TRBV2 with TRBJ2-1; 7 positions agree with TRBD1. V dropped 4 bases and J dropped 6; count of bases not matched to a gene: 9. The length of the CDR3 is 15 residues. Germline CDR1 SNHLY, CDR2 FYNNEI. The CDR3 reads CASSGQGDQTNEQFF. CDR3 bases: TGTGCCAGCAGTGGCCAGGGGGACCAGACCAATGAGCAGTTCTTC.

This clone was recorded a few times. This chain links TRBV4-2 with TRBJ1-1; 9 bases are shared with TRBD1. The CDR3 is made up of 15 amino acids. Looked up from germline, CDR1 is LGHNA and CDR2 is YNFKEQ. Losses at the gene ends were 4 bases for V and 1 base for J; bases not matched to a gene: 4. CDR3 coding DNA: TGTGCCAGCAGCCCTCGGGACAGGGAGAACACTGAAGCTTTCTTT. Its protein is CASSPRDRENTEAFF.

This rearrangement joins TRBV29-1 to TRBJ2-3, with TRBD1 matching over 8 bases. V lost 4 bases and J lost 5; bases outside the gene matches: 5. The CDR3 consists of 13 residues. From germline, CDR1 is SQVTM and CDR2 ANQGSEA. CDR3 nucleotides: TGCAGCGTTGCAGGGGGCAATGAAGATACGCAGTATTTT. Its protein product is CSVAGGNEDTQYF.